This entry lists 30 T cell receptor beta chains sequenced from one sample in a study of T-cell memory formation after mild COVID-19 (dated by TCRdb to the early 2020s). Library preparation was by 5' RACE. Instrument used: Illumina NovaSeq 6000. Using fastp at Q25 and MiXCR, TCRdb reprocessed the public reads and kept productive beta chains. Rows are combined by CDR3 protein, so each entry shows the most common genes and DNA. The sample table shows fewer than 500,000 distinct CDR3 sequences, and 20% to 25% are seen once. The ten largest clones add up to under 15% of the sample. Sample: PBMCs or a T cell subset sorted from them (not recorded which). The receptor source for this set is an adult woman who had mild COVID-19 (a few samples of this study predate the infection). The sample titles of this study are shuffled in the database, so cell type and time point are left out; the donor was told from shared clones.

This clonotype occurred a few times. The chain carries TRBV12-3 or TRBV12-4 and TRBJ2-7; D possibly corresponds to TRBD1 (5 bases). Trimming removed 8 bases at V and 6 bases at J, with 23 bases between. The CDR3 is 15 amino acids. This chain's CDR3 is CASSGRFLGQPEQYF. For the CDR3, the DNA is TGTGCCAGCTCCGGTCGGTTTTTGGGGCAGCCCGAGCAGTACTTC.

This clonotype was counted between two and nine times. The rearrangement joins TRBV6-6 to TRBJ2-3; 9 bases match TRBD2. CDR3 length equals 15 residues. Germline V lookup: CDR1 MNHNY, CDR2 SVGAGI (reference sequence). Trimming cost V 6 bases and J 5 bases; bases outside gene matches: 9. CDR3: CASRNQRGVGDTQYF. The CDR3 DNA sequence: TGTGCCAGCAGAAACCAGCGGGGGGTGGGAGATACGCAGTATTTT.

The J gene is TRBJ2-7, the V gene TRBV5-1; D possibly corresponds to TRBD2 (7 bases). Trimming stripped 3 bases from V and 2 bases from J, with 12 bases between. The CDR3 runs to 14 residues. CDR1 and CDR2 (germline): SGHRS, YFSETQ. In DNA form, the CDR3 reads TGCGCCAGCAGCTCGATCGGGGGGCCCTACGAGCAGTACTTC. It yields the protein CASSSIGGPYEQYF.

The V gene is TRBV7-9, the J gene TRBJ2-7, with TRBD1 matching over 8 bases. From germline, CDR1 is SEHNR and CDR2 FQNEAQ (reference sequence). CDR3 length equals 14 residues. V trimming: 3 bases; J trimming: 5 bases; junction bases outside the gene matches: 6. Written as DNA, the CDR3 is TGTGCCAGCAGCTTCGACAGGGGAGTAGACGAGCAGTACTTC. Its protein product is CASSFDRGVDEQYF.

The chain uses TRBV4-1 and TRBJ2-7; the D gene is possibly TRBD2 (6 bases). The CDR3 has 15 amino acids. Looked up from germline, CDR1 is MGHRA and CDR2 is YSYEKL. Trimming left V 5 bases short and J 0 bases short, with 14 bases between. The CDR3: CASSSRDSNSYEQYF. Here the CDR3 DNA reads TGCGCCAGCAGCTCACGGGACTCCAACTCCTACGAGCAGTACTTC.

The V and J genes are TRBV9 and TRBJ1-2; the D is unclear. The germline V and J ends were trimmed by 5 bases and 2 bases, with 13 bases remaining between them. The CDR3 totals 14 residues. In germline, CDR1 is SGDLS, CDR2 YYNGEE. The CDR3 is CASSPTGPNYGYTF. The CDR3 bases are TGTGCCAGCAGTCCTACGGGCCCCAACTATGGCTACACCTTC.

The chain joins TRBV20-1 to TRBJ2-2, with 9 bases identical to TRBD2. Germline CDR1 and CDR2: DFQATT and SNEGSKA (reference sequence). This CDR3 contains 15 residues. V lost 3 bases, J lost 5 bases, and 7 bases stayed unmatched. The CDR3: CSARVAGVGTGELFF. The CDR3 nucleotides read TGCAGTGCTAGGGTAGCGGGAGTGGGTACCGGGGAGCTGTTTTTT.

The gene calls are TRBV11-3 and TRBJ2-1; tentative D call: TRBD2 (6 bases). CDR3 length: 14 amino acids. The germline V gene encodes CDR1 SGHNT and CDR2 YENEEA. Trimming stripped 5 bases from V and 13 bases from J, with 21 bases between. CDR3 loop: CASSQPRTISNQFF. The CDR3, as DNA: TGTGCCAGCAGCCAGCCACGGACTATTAGTAACCAGTTCTTC. The entire variable domain, with the rest obtained from reference TRBV11-3 and TRBJ2-1, is as follows: EAGVVQSPRYKIIEKKQPVAFWCNPISGHNTLYWYLQNLGQGPELLIRYENEEAVDDSQLPKDRFSAERLKGVDSTLKIQPAELGDSAVYLCASSQPRTISNQFFGPGTRLTVL.

The chain employs TRBV5-6 and TRBJ2-4, with no clear D. Germline V gene sequence: CDR1 SGHDT, CDR2 YYEEEE. The CDR3 contains 16 residues. V was trimmed by 1 base and J by 0 bases, leaving 11 bases between them. The CDR3 is CASSLRANLAKNIQYF. CDR3 nucleotide sequence: TGTGCCAGCAGCTTGAGGGCTAATCTAGCCAAAAACATTCAGTACTTC.

This clonotype has more than one count but fewer than ten. The CDR3 DNA sequence: TGTGCCAGCAGCTTAGAAGCAGTGAACACTGGGGCCAACGTCCTGACTTTC. Protein: CASSLEAVNTGANVLTF. The chain couples TRBV7-9 to TRBJ2-6, with unresolved D. This CDR3 has 17 amino acids. The germline gives CDR1 SEHNR, CDR2 FQNEAQ (reference sequence). Trimming removed 1 base at V and 2 bases at J, with 12 bases between.

A few counts support this clonotype. The V gene is TRBV6-2 or TRBV6-3, the J gene TRBJ2-4; D remains unclear. Trimming removed 0 bases from V and 8 bases from J, with 5 bases in between. Germline-derived CDR1 and CDR2 are MNHEY and SVGEGT. This CDR3 region has 12 residues. The CDR3 loop is CASSYSWDIQYF. The CDR3 bases are TGTGCCAGCAGTTACTCTTGGGACATTCAGTACTTC.

The CDR3 bases are TGCAGTGCTAGAGGACCAGGCAATGAGCAGTTCTTC. Its protein is CSARGPGNEQFF. The chain uses TRBV20-1 and TRBJ2-1; D remains unclear. From germline, CDR1 is DFQATT and CDR2 SNEGSKA (reference sequence). This CDR3 has 12 residues. V lost 1 base, J lost 6 bases, and 7 bases lay in between.

This clonotype was seen more than once but under ten times. V is TRBV27 and J is TRBJ2-2; perhaps TRBD1 as D (5 bases). V shed 5 bases and J shed 1 base, with 11 bases lying between them. In germline, CDR1 is MNHEY, CDR2 SMNVEV (reference sequence). The CDR3 contains 15 residues. The CDR3 is CASSHVRENTGELFF. The CDR3 coding sequence is TGTGCCAGCAGTCACGTCAGGGAGAACACCGGGGAGCTGTTTTTT.

This clonotype was observed a few times. The rearrangement links TRBV20-1 to TRBJ2-5; D remains ambiguous. CDR3 length equals 14 residues. The germline V and J ends were trimmed by 4 bases and 4 bases, with 16 bases remaining between them. Germline V gene sequence: CDR1 DFQATT, CDR2 SNEGSKA (reference sequence). CDR3 nucleotides: TGCAGTGCTAAACTTACGACATGGCGAGAGACCCAGTACTTC. Translation gives CSAKLTTWRETQYF.

Concerning this clonotype: The junction shows a germline mismatch at one end, possibly a read error. The V and J genes are TRBV7-7 and TRBJ2-1; no clear D. CDR3 length: 14 amino acids. Per the germline V gene, CDR1 is SSHAT and CDR2 is FNYEAQ (reference sequence). The CDR3 DNA reads as TGTGCTAGCAGCTTAGGGTTAGCTAACAATGAGCAGTTCTTC. This encodes CASSLGLANNEQFF.

This clonotype was counted between two and nine times. This chain uses TRBV12-3 or TRBV12-4 with TRBJ2-5; tentatively, D is TRBD1 or TRBD2 (6 bases each). CDR3 size: 14 residues. Deletions cut 8 bases from V and 10 bases from J, with 23 bases between. CDR3 amino acids: CASALLGGRGIQYF. Written as DNA, the CDR3 is TGTGCCAGCGCCCTCCTGGGGGGCCGGGGGATCCAGTACTTC.

This sequence joins TRBV20-1 and TRBJ1-4, with D perhaps matching TRBD1 (5 bases). CDR3 length: 15 residues. Trimming removed 1 base at V and 4 bases at J, with 13 bases between. Germline CDR1 and CDR2: DFQATT and SNEGSKA (reference sequence). The chain's CDR3 is CSARATTGYNEKLFF. In DNA, the CDR3 is TGCAGTGCTAGAGCCACCACAGGTTATAATGAAAAACTGTTTTTT.

The gene calls are TRBV9 and TRBJ2-1, with 8 bases matching TRBD1. This CDR3 spans 16 amino acids. The germline V gene encodes CDR1 SGDLS and CDR2 YYNGEE. After removal of 4 bases from V and 7 bases from J, the junction contained 13 bases not matched to a gene. Written as DNA, the CDR3 is TGTGCCAGCAGCCCTATCCGGGACAGGTGGCCAAATGAGCAGTTCTTC. Protein product: CASSPIRDRWPNEQFF.

CDR3 DNA sequence: TGTGCCAGCAGCTCCCGGACAGGGACCCTACTACTAGCCAAAAACATTCAGTACTTC. It encodes CASSSRTGTLLLAKNIQYF. The chain combines TRBV7-3 with TRBJ2-4; 8 nucleotides agree with TRBD1. The CDR3 consists of 19 residues. Unmatched junction bases numbered 14, after V lost 4 bases and J lost 0 bases. The germline CDR1 and CDR2 sequences are SGHTA and FQGTGA. Drawing the rest from reference TRBV7-3 and TRBJ2-4, the complete variable domain is GAGVSQTPSNKVTEKGKYVELRCDPISGHTALYWYRQSLGQGPEFLIYFQGTGAADDSGLPNDRFFAVRPEGSVSTLKIQRTERGDSAVYLCASSSRTGTLLLAKNIQYFGAGTRLSVL.

The chain uses TRBV12-3 or TRBV12-4 and TRBJ2-7, with D tentatively TRBD2 (6 bases). Trimming pared 6 bases from V and 3 bases from J, leaving 21 bases between. This CDR3 has 16 residues. The CDR3 bases are TGTGCCAGCAGCTTCGGGGGATACCACACTCTCTACGAGCAGTACTTC. Protein sequence: CASSFGGYHTLYEQYF.

The chain is built from TRBV6-5 and TRBJ1-1; D is perhaps TRBD1 (5 bases). Trimming shortened V by 0 bases and J by 6 bases, and 17 bases separated the two germline ends. Looked up from germline, CDR1 is MNHEY and CDR2 is SVGAGI. The CDR3 loop spans 16 amino acids. As DNA, the CDR3 is TGTGCCAGCAGTTACTCTTTTGTGGGGCTCGGGGCTGAAGCTTTCTTT. This gives the protein CASSYSFVGLGAEAFF.

This chain connects TRBV7-2 to TRBJ2-5, with TRBD2 matching 8 bases. The CDR3 loop spans 15 amino acids. Germline assignment: CDR1 SGHTA and CDR2 FQGNSA. V lost 6 bases and J lost 5; bases outside the gene matches: 11. The CDR3 DNA reads as TGTGCCAGCAGGGCCTCCGGGACTAGGAGGGAGACCCAGTACTTC. Protein product: CASRASGTRRETQYF. The complete variable domain, with remaining parts taken from reference TRBV7-2 and TRBJ2-5, reads GAGVSQSPSNKVTEKGKDVELRCDPISGHTALYWYRQSLGQGLEFLIYFQGNSAPDKSGLPSDRFSAERTGGSVSTLTIQRTQQEDSAVYLCASRASGTRRETQYFGPGTRLLVL.

The chain uses TRBV29-1 and TRBJ2-3; D possibly corresponds to TRBD1 (6 bases). CDR1 is SQVTM and CDR2 is ANQGSEA in the germline V gene. V lost 4 bases and J lost 2, with 13 bases in between. This CDR3 has 14 residues. The CDR3 DNA reads as TGCAGCGTTGCTGTGGGGGCCTCCACAGATACGCAGTATTTT. Residues: CSVAVGASTDTQYF.

In this sample, this clonotype turned up a few times. The chain uses TRBV4-1 and TRBJ1-2; D ambiguous. V dropped 2 bases and J dropped 1 base, with 11 bases sitting between them. Germline V CDR1 and CDR2: MGHRA, YSYEKL. This CDR3 spans 15 amino acids. CDR3 loop: CASSQSLRNNYGYTF. As DNA, the CDR3 is TGCGCCAGCAGCCAATCGCTTCGCAATAACTATGGCTACACCTTC.

The V and J genes are TRBV24-1 and TRBJ2-5; D not certain. The CDR3 has 13 residues. Germline-derived CDR1 and CDR2 are KGHDR and SFDVKD. With 5 bases removed from V and 2 bases from J, the gap between germline ends came to 8 bases. CDR3 DNA: TGTGCCACCAGTGTGGAGAATCAAGAGACCCAGTACTTC. Translated, it gives CATSVENQETQYF.

This clonotype appeared a few times. In DNA, the CDR3 is TGTGCCAGCAGTTACTGGGGCAGGGACCCCGGGGCCAACGTCCTGACTTTC. This gives the protein CASSYWGRDPGANVLTF. The chain is built from TRBV6-5 and TRBJ2-6; D may match TRBD1 or TRBD2 (5 bases each). The CDR3 runs 17 residues. V shed 1 base and J shed 4 bases, with 14 bases lying between them. Germline lookup yields CDR1 MNHEY and CDR2 SVGAGI.

The chain links TRBV25-1 to TRBJ2-6, with TRBD1 identical over 7 bases. CDR3 length: 17 residues. Germline values: CDR1 MGHDK, CDR2 SYGVNS. V lost 8 bases, J lost 0 bases, and 10 bases stayed unmatched. The CDR3 region has the DNA TGTGCCAGCCGCGCACCCGGGACAGACTCTGGGGCCAACGTCCTGACTTTC. As protein: CASRAPGTDSGANVLTF.

The chain joins TRBV7-9 to TRBJ1-3, with 8 bases lining up with TRBD1. V lost 2 bases, J lost 5 bases, and 8 bases stayed unmatched. CDR1 is SEHNR, CDR2 FQNEAQ, per germline (reference sequence). The CDR3 runs to 16 residues. This CDR3 is CASSLLDRVGRNTIYF. CDR3 in DNA: TGTGCCAGCAGCTTACTGGACAGGGTCGGAAGAAACACCATATATTTT.

The chain has TRBV10-3 and TRBJ1-2; TRBD1 matches at 10 bases. V lost 6 bases to trimming and J lost 2 bases; unmatched junction nucleotides: 3. Germline V gene sequence: CDR1 ENHRY, CDR2 SYGVKD. There are 14 residues in the CDR3. The CDR3, as DNA: TGTGCCATCAGGTCGGACAGGGGGAACTATGGCTACACCTTC. Translation gives CAIRSDRGNYGYTF.

This clonotype was seen a handful of times. V gene TRBV27 combines with J gene TRBJ1-1; a possible D gene is TRBD1 (5 bases). The CDR3 runs 13 residues. The germline V and J ends were trimmed by 0 bases and 9 bases, with 11 bases remaining between them. In germline, CDR1 is MNHEY, CDR2 SMNVEV (reference sequence). The CDR3 is CASSLSAGRQAFF. The CDR3 DNA reads as TGTGCCAGCAGTTTATCTGCGGGACGTCAAGCTTTCTTT.